This T cell receptor beta chain was profiled in a study of cytomegalovirus exposure and HLA in healthy donors. General study points: TCR beta chain V- and J-gene trimming was linked, in a later analysis, to a missense variant in DCLRE1C. Clonal expansion was found to be greater in HLA-associated TCR beta chains than in equally common others in a later analysis.

Donors sampled were nominally healthy, though unrecorded immune exposures were likely. Note on this clone: Its cognate antigen is unknown.

V trimming: 5 bases; J trimming: 3 bases; junction bases outside the gene matches: 7. The CDR3 totals 15 residues. Germline CDR1 and CDR2: MRHNA and SNTAGT. 13 Jbeta primers and 60 Vbeta primers were used for the PCR. Clones were read by immunoSEQ multiplex PCR, and TCRdb kept only the in-frame ones, dropping some. The repertoire table contains around 100,000 clones. Sequenced input: PBMCs. This chain connects TRBV6-4 to TRBJ2-3; 8 bases map to TRBD2. This receptor was identified in a man in his forties or fifties in good health and CMV-seropositive. Here the CDR3 reads CASSRAGEGTDTQYF. For the CDR3, the DNA is TGTGCCAGCAGTCGAGCGGGAGAGGGGACAGATACGCAGTATTTT.